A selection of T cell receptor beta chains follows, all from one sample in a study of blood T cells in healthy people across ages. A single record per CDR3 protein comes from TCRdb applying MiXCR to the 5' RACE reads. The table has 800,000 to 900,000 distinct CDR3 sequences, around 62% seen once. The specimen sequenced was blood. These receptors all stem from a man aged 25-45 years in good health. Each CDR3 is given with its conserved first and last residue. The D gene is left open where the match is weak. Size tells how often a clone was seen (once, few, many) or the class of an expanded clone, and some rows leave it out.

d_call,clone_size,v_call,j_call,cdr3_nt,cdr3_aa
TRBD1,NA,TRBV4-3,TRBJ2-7,TGCGCCAGCAGCCAAGCTAACAGGGGCTACGAGCAGTACTTC,CASSQANRGYEQYF
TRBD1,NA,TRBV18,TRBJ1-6,TGTGCCAGCTCACCTATCGGACAGGAAGACTCACCCCTCCACTTT,CASSPIGQEDSPLHF
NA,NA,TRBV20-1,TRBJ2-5,TGCAGTGCTAGAGATCAAGGGGGGCTAGAGACCCAGTACTTC,CSARDQGGLETQYF
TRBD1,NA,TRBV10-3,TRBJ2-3,TGTGCCATCAGTGAGCTGGGACAGGACACAGATACGCAGTATTTT,CAISELGQDTDTQYF
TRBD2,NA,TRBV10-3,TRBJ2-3,TGTGCCATCAGTGAGTCGAGTATCGGGGGGACAGATACGCAGTATTTT,CAISESSIGGTDTQYF
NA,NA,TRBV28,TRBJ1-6,TGTGCCAGCAATTTACCTACCGGGGTTAATTCACCCCTCCACTTT,CASNLPTGVNSPLHF
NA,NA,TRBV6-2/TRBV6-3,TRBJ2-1,TGTGCCAGCAGTTACTGGGGCGGGGTCTCGGATGAGCAGTTCTTC,CASSYWGGVSDEQFF
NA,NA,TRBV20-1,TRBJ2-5,TGCAGTGCTAGTTTATTTGAGGGGGGCTGGAAGACCCAGTACTTC,CSASLFEGGWKTQYF
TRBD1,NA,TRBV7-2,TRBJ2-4,TGTGCCAGCAGCTACGACTCCGGGACAGGGTTAGAGTACTTC,CASSYDSGTGLEYF
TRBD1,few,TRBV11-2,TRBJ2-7,TGTGCCAGCAGCAAGGGACAGACCTACGAGCAGTACTTC,CASSKGQTYEQYF
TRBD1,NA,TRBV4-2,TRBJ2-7,TGTGCCAGCAGCCACGGACAGGGGGCTGGCGAGCAGTACTTC,CASSHGQGAGEQYF
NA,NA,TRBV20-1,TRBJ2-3,TGCAGTGCTAGTGGGAACAGACCTATCACAGATACGCAGTATTTT,CSASGNRPITDTQYF
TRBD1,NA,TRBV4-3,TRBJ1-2,TGCGCCAGCAGCCAAGAACTGCAGGGGGCTTTGGATGGCTACACCTTC,CASSQELQGALDGYTF
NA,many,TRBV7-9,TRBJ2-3,TGTGCCAGCAGCCGCCAGTCCGGGTTATCAGATACGCAGTATTTT,CASSRQSGLSDTQYF
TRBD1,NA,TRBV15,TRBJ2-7,TGTGCCACCAGCAGGGAACGGGACAGGGGGAATTACGAGCAGTACTTC,CATSRERDRGNYEQYF
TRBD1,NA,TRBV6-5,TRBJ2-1,TGTGCCAGCAGCCGTCCCGGGACAGGGGATGAGCAGTTCTTC,CASSRPGTGDEQFF
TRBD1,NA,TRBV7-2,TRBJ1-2,TGTGCCAGCAGCCCCTACCAGACAGGGCGGGATGGCTACACCTTC,CASSPYQTGRDGYTF
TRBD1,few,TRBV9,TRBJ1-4,TGTGCCAGCAGCGTAGGCGGACAGGGAGAGGAAAAACTGTTTTTT,CASSVGGQGEEKLFF
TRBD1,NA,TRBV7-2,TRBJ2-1,TGTGCCAGCAGCCCTACGACAGGGTCCTACAATGAGCAGTTCTTC,CASSPTTGSYNEQFF
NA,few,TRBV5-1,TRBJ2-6,TGCGCCAGCAGCTTGGGAGAGCAGGGGGCCAACGTCCTGACTTTC,CASSLGEQGANVLTF
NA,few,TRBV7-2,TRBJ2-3,TGTGCCAGCAGCTTAGGGTGGGCTGCCGTAGATACGCAGTATTTT,CASSLGWAAVDTQYF
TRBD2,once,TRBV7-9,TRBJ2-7,TGTGCCAGCAGCGAAGCGGGGTGGACCTACGAGCAGTACTTC,CASSEAGWTYEQYF
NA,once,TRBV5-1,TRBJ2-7,TGCGCCAGCAGCCCCTCCCAAGAGGACGAGCAGTACTTC,CASSPSQEDEQYF
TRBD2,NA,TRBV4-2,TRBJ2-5,TGTGCCAGCAGCCCCGGGACTAGCGCTTTTGAGACCCAGTACTTC,CASSPGTSAFETQYF
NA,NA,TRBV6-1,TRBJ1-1,TGTGCCAGCAGCCCTCTAGGGTTGAACACTGAAGCTTTCTTT,CASSPLGLNTEAFF
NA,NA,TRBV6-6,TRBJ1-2,TGTGCCAGCACCGAGGGGAACTATGGCTACACCTTC,CASTEGNYGYTF
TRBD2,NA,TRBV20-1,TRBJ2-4,TGCAGCGTAGCGGGTTCCCGGGAGCAGTACTTC,CSVAGSREQYF
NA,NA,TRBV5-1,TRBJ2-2,TGCGCCAGCAGCCCGGCCACTAGCTCCTACACCGGGGAGCTGTTTTTT,CASSPATSSYTGELFF
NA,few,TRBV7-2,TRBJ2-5,TGTGCCAGCAGCTTAGGGGGGAAATACCAAGAGACCCAGTACTTC,CASSLGGKYQETQYF
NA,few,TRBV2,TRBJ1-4,TGTGCCAGCAGTGGACAGACAAATGAAAAACTGTTTTTT,CASSGQTNEKLFF
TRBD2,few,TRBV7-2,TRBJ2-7,TGTGCCAGCAGCCCGGGTTTAGCGGGGGGCGGTCCCGCCTCCCAGCAGTACTTC,CASSPGLAGGGPASQQYF
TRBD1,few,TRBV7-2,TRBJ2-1,TGTGCCAGCAGCTCCGGACAGGAGCGTGAGCAGTTCTTC,CASSSGQEREQFF
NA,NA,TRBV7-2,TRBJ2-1,TGTGCCAGCAGCTTACGGCTAGTCCCAGGCCATGAGCAGTTCTTC,CASSLRLVPGHEQFF
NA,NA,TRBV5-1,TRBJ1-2,TGTGCCAGCAGCTTCGACGGCTCTAACTATGGCTACACCTTC,CASSFDGSNYGYTF
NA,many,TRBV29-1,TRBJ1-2,TGCAGCGTTGATTGGGGGGCGGAACATGGCTACACCTTC,CSVDWGAEHGYTF
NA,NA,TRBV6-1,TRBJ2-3,TGTGCCAGCAGTGAAGCCAGAACGGGGGTGAACACAGATACGCAGTATTTT,CASSEARTGVNTDTQYF
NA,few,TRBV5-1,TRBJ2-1,TGCGCCAGCAGTATCGATCCTTCCGATGAGCAGTTCTTC,CASSIDPSDEQFF
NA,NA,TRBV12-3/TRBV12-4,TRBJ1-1,TGTGCCAGCAGTTTAGGGGGGTACGGCACTGAAGCTTTCTTT,CASSLGGYGTEAFF
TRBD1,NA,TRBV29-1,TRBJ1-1,TGCAGCGAACAACAGGGGGCGCTCCCTGAAGCTTTCTTT,CSEQQGALPEAFF
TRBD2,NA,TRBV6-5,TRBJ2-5,TGTGCCACGACGGGGGGTAACCAAGAGACCCAGTACTTC,CATTGGNQETQYF
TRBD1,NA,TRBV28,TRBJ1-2,TGTGCCAGCAGTTTTGCAGGACAGGGGCCTAACTATGGCTACACCTTC,CASSFAGQGPNYGYTF
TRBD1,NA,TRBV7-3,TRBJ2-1,TGTGCCAGCAGCGCTCAGGGACAGGGGACGTACAATGAGCAGTTCTTC,CASSAQGQGTYNEQFF
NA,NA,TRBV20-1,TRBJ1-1,TGCAGTGCAAAATATACAGGGACCGGTGAAGCTTTCTTT,CSAKYTGTGEAFF
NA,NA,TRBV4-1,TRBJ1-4,TGCGCCAGCAGCCAAGGATTGAGGGGAGGAGGGGAAAAACTGTTTTTT,CASSQGLRGGGEKLFF
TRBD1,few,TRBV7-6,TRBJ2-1,TGTGCCAGCAACCTAGGGGGCCCCGGCTACAATGAGCAGTTCTTC,CASNLGGPGYNEQFF
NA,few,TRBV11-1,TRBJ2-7,TGTGCCAGCAGCCCCGCGGGGAGCAACTACGAGCAGTACTTC,CASSPAGSNYEQYF
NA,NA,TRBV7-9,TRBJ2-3,TGTGCCAGCAGCTTCTGGTCGGCGGGCCCTAGCACAGATACGCAGTATTTT,CASSFWSAGPSTDTQYF
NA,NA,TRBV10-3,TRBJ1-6,TGTGCCACCTACCGGGGGGAAAATTCACCCCTCCACTTT,CATYRGENSPLHF